This T cell receptor (beta chain) was obtained from a study of T cell responses to AZD1222 COVID-19 vaccine. V shed 2 bases and J shed 11 bases, with 9 bases lying between them. The CDR3 runs 11 residues. Assay used: immunoSEQ multiplex PCR; TCRdb lists only in-frame clones, some missing. The sample carries around 140,000 clones, roughly nine tenths recorded once. Study-level points and caveats: The span of vaccine-associated CD4 TCRs extended across spike, with dominance at 160-218 and 743-854.

With regard to this clone: The antigen is not known.

Sequences were derived from peripheral blood, sampled on day 0 of AZD1222 vaccination. This sequence originates from an adult in good health. This sequence joins TRBV12-3 or TRBV12-4 and TRBJ1-1; tentatively, D is TRBD1 (5 bases). CDR3 protein: CASSLTGDAFF. The CDR3 DNA sequence: TGTGCCAGCAGTTTAACGGGGGACGCTTTCTTT.